The 24 T cell receptor beta chains given below trace back to one sample, sequenced in a study of cytomegalovirus exposure and HLA in healthy donors. With 60 Vbeta and 13 Jbeta primers, the PCR was carried out. The repertoire was sequenced with immunoSEQ multiplex PCR; TCRdb's copy has only in-frame clones and lacks some. The sample shows some 140,000 clones, 60% to 80% of them seen only once. Sequencing was done on a sample of PBMCs. The receptors stem from a man between 18 and 35 years old in good health and CMV-seronegative.

The V and J genes are TRBV5-1 and TRBJ2-7; a possible D gene is TRBD1 (6 bases). There are 15 residues in the CDR3. Per germline, CDR1 SGHRS and CDR2 YFSETQ. Deletions cut 4 bases from V and 0 bases from J, with 14 bases between. The CDR3 coding sequence is TGCGCCAGCAGCCCGGGACGGGACATCTCCTACGAGCAGTACTTC. Translating gives CASSPGRDISYEQYF.

The chain joins TRBV27 to TRBJ2-7; D is possibly TRBD1 (5 bases). The V and J ends lost 0 bases and 4 bases respectively, with 7 bases between them. The CDR3 is 13 amino acids. The V gene's germline CDR1 is MNHEY and CDR2 SMNVEV (reference sequence). CDR3 in amino acids: CASSLSRGYEQYF. CDR3 nucleotide sequence: TGTGCCAGCAGTTTATCAAGGGGTTACGAGCAGTACTTC.

The rearrangement uses TRBV4-1 and TRBJ1-1; 9 bases align to TRBD1. Losses at the gene ends were 2 bases for V and 7 bases for J; bases not matched to a gene: 8. The CDR3 sequence is 15 residues long. Germline CDR1 and CDR2: MGHRA and YSYEKL. The CDR3 region is CASSQPTGGRGEAFF. The CDR3 DNA reads TGCGCCAGCAGCCAACCTACAGGGGGCAGGGGTGAAGCTTTCTTT.

V gene TRBV29-1 combines with J gene TRBJ2-1, with D possibly TRBD1 on 6 matching bases. Trimming took off 7 bases at V and 0 bases at J, with 13 bases between the two ends. The CDR3 extends over 14 amino acids. CDR1 is SQVTM, CDR2 ANQGSEA, per germline. CDR3 nucleotides: TGCAGCGCCCCAATGGACAGCTCCTACAATGAGCAGTTCTTC. Amino acid sequence: CSAPMDSSYNEQFF.

V is TRBV10-3 and J is TRBJ1-5; D is possibly TRBD1 (6 bases). Germline V CDR1 and CDR2: ENHRY, SYGVKD. The V and J ends lost 6 bases and 2 bases respectively, with 14 bases between them. This CDR3 comprises 15 residues. The CDR3 DNA is TGTGCCATCAGAGGGGGGGGGTCCGGCAATCAGCCCCAGCATTTT. This sequence encodes CAIRGGGSGNQPQHF.

This chain joins TRBV15 and TRBJ1-4, with a possible D match to TRBD1 (5 bases). From germline, CDR1 is LNHNV and CDR2 YYDKDF (reference sequence). The CDR3 has 14 residues. The V end lost 3 bases, the J end lost 6 bases, and 11 bases lay between the germline ends. The CDR3 sequence is CATSRGGTDEKLFF. CDR3 bases: TGTGCCACCAGCAGGGGAGGGACCGATGAAAAACTGTTTTTT.

The rearrangement joins TRBV11-1 to TRBJ1-2; 8 bases agree with TRBD1. Germline V gene sequence: CDR1 SGHAT, CDR2 FQDESV (reference sequence). Germline trimming cut 5 bases from V and 8 bases from J; bases unmatched to any gene: 7. The CDR3 runs to 13 residues. The CDR3 region has the DNA TGTGCCAGCAGCCCCGACAGGGGAAGGGGCTACACCTTC. Translated, it gives CASSPDRGRGYTF.

CDR3 nucleotides: TGTGCCAGCAGTTTGGGACAGGGAGGCTATAATTCACCCCTCCACTTT. It yields the protein CASSLGQGGYNSPLHF. The rearrangement joins TRBV27 to TRBJ1-6; 9 bases line up with TRBD1. CDR1 is MNHEY and CDR2 is SMNVEV in the germline V gene (reference sequence). The CDR3 spans 16 residues. The V gene end was trimmed by 3 bases and the J gene end by 3 bases; junction bases not matched to a gene: 3.

This chain joins TRBV19 and TRBJ2-7, with 9 bases lining up with TRBD1. Germline CDR1 reads LNHDA; CDR2 reads SQIVND (reference sequence). This CDR3 spans 15 amino acids. The J segment lost 1 base and the V segment lost 7 bases, leaving 8 bases of the junction unmatched. The chain's CDR3 is CASTGPGQGSYEQYF. CDR3 in DNA: TGTGCCAGTACGGGACCGGGACAGGGATCCTACGAGCAGTACTTC.

The gene calls are TRBV6-1 and TRBJ2-3, with TRBD2 matching over 12 bases. V lost 0 bases and J lost 4; bases outside the gene matches: 2. The CDR3 is 16 residues long. Germline V gives CDR1 MNHNS, CDR2 SASEGT. CDR3 sequence reads: CASSEALAGGPDTQYF. CDR3 in DNA: TGTGCCAGCAGTGAAGCGCTAGCGGGGGGGCCAGATACGCAGTATTTT.

V gene TRBV5-1 combines with J gene TRBJ2-7, with TRBD1 as a possible D gene (5 bases). There are 15 residues in the CDR3. Germline lookup yields CDR1 SGHRS and CDR2 YFSETQ. Between the trimmed V and J ends, which lost 3 bases and 2 bases, there was a span of 15 bases. CDR3 sequence (DNA): TGCGCCAGCAGCTCCGCCTTGTCAGGGCCCTACGAGCAGTACTTC. Encoded protein: CASSSALSGPYEQYF. Full variable domain (remainder filled in from reference TRBV5-1 and TRBJ2-7): KAGVTQTPRYLIKTRGQQVTLSCSPISGHRSVSWYQQTPGQGLQFLFEYFSETQRNKGNFPGRFSGRQFSNSRSEMNVSTLELGDSALYLCASSSALSGPYEQYFGPGTRLTVT.

The CDR3 nucleotides are TGTGCCAGTAGTCTTCAGGCGGGAACTAATGAAAAACTGTTTTTT. Protein: CASSLQAGTNEKLFF. This chain joins TRBV19 and TRBJ1-4; D is undetermined. Trimming shortened V by 5 bases and J by 1 base, and 11 bases separated the two germline ends. Germline-derived CDR1 and CDR2 are LNHDA and SQIVND (reference sequence). The CDR3 has 15 amino acids.

The V and J genes are TRBV12-5 and TRBJ2-7, with TRBD1 matching over 7 bases. Germline V CDR1 and CDR2: LGHNT, FRNRAP. The junction had 1 base not matched to a gene; V was cut back by 1 base and J by 1 base. This CDR3 is 14 amino acids long. The CDR3 coding sequence is TGTGCTAGTGGTTTGGGGGGACAGTCCTACGAGCAGTACTTC. This translates into CASGLGGQSYEQYF.

The chain has TRBV20-1 and TRBJ1-1, with no clear D. The germline V and J ends were trimmed by 5 bases and 7 bases, with 11 bases remaining between them. CDR1 is DFQATT, CDR2 SNEGSKA, per germline (reference sequence). The CDR3 runs to 11 residues. The CDR3 nucleotides read TGCAGTGCTCCCCTAGTGGGTGAAGCTTTCTTT. Translation gives CSAPLVGEAFF.

The CDR3 nucleotides are TGTGCCAGCAGCTCATCTAGCGGGGGGTTTGAGACCCAGTACTTC. Translating it yields CASSSSSGGFETQYF. The rearrangement uses TRBV7-2 and TRBJ2-5; 11 bases line up with TRBD2. The CDR3 is made up of 15 amino acids. The germline CDR1 and CDR2 sequences are SGHTA and FQGNSA. The ends lost 4 bases at V and 5 bases at J; junction bases unmatched: 6.

The chain carries TRBV5-1 and TRBJ2-1; 9 bases map to TRBD2. Germline CDR1 reads SGHRS; CDR2 reads YFSETQ. The CDR3 runs 19 residues. V shed 6 bases, J shed 7 bases, and the junction held 23 bases outside the gene matches. This CDR3 is CASTRSGLAGYPDGNEQFF. CDR3 DNA sequence: TGCGCCAGCACCCGGAGCGGGCTAGCGGGGTACCCCGATGGGAATGAGCAGTTCTTC.

This clone was seen a few times. CDR3 residues: CASRGSTGGVSEAFF. The CDR3 nucleotides are TGTGCCAGCAGAGGTTCGACAGGGGGGGTCTCTGAAGCTTTCTTT. The genes are TRBV6-5 and TRBJ1-1, with TRBD1 matching 9 bases. The CDR3 contains 15 residues. Germline CDR1 is MNHEY and CDR2 is SVGAGI. The ends lost 6 bases at V and 6 bases at J; junction bases unmatched: 11.

The chain employs TRBV6-1 and TRBJ2-5; a weak D match, TRBD1 (6 bases). The V gene lost 1 base and the J gene lost 5 bases, with 8 bases spanning the gap. This CDR3 comprises 13 residues. Per germline, CDR1 MNHNS and CDR2 SASEGT. As DNA, the CDR3 is TGTGCCAGCAGTGAAGGGGGGCGGGAGACCCAGTACTTC. Its protein is CASSEGGRETQYF.

This clone was recorded a few times. The chain uses TRBV10-2 and TRBJ1-1; D is ambiguous. CDR3 size: 14 residues. Trimming left V 3 bases short and J 5 bases short, with 13 bases between. Germline-derived CDR1 and CDR2 are WSHSY and SAAADI. In DNA, the CDR3 is TGCGCCAGCAGTGAATACGGGGTATGGACTGAAGCTTTCTTT. Protein: CASSEYGVWTEAFF.

This clone was found once. This chain links TRBV11-2 with TRBJ2-2, with D uncertain. The CDR3 spans 14 residues. Per germline, CDR1 SGHAT and CDR2 FQNNGV. V was clipped by 1 base and J by 0 bases, with 3 bases between them. The CDR3 DNA is TGTGCCAGCAGCTTAGGGCCGAACACCGGGGAGCTGTTTTTT. Protein product: CASSLGPNTGELFF.

This clone was seen only a few times. This chain connects TRBV11-2 to TRBJ2-3, with TRBD2 identical over 13 bases. From germline, CDR1 is SGHAT and CDR2 FQNNGV. J was trimmed by 2 bases and V by 5 bases; bases with no gene match: 10. The CDR3 runs to 18 residues. The CDR3 loop is CASSERVTSGGPTDTQYF. The CDR3 region has the DNA TGTGCCAGCAGCGAACGGGTGACTAGCGGGGGGCCCACAGATACGCAGTATTTT.

The rearrangement uses TRBV5-6 and TRBJ1-5, with D perhaps TRBD1 (5 bases). V lost 3 bases and J 11 bases, leaving 18 bases between the germline ends. Germline V lookup: CDR1 SGHDT, CDR2 YYEEEE. The CDR3 totals 14 residues. The CDR3 loop reads CASSWGPGPSAQHF. The CDR3 DNA reads TGTGCCAGCAGCTGGGGTCCAGGGCCCTCAGCCCAGCATTTT.

V and J are TRBV11-2 and TRBJ1-2; D may be TRBD1 (5 bases). V was clipped by 4 bases and J by 0 bases, with 9 bases between them. Per germline, CDR1 SGHAT and CDR2 FQNNGV. There are 14 residues in the CDR3. The CDR3 DNA follows: TGTGCCAGCAGCTCGCCGGGGGCTAACTATGGCTACACCTTC. As protein: CASSSPGANYGYTF.

This clone was picked up one time. This chain uses TRBV19 with TRBJ2-7; 10 nucleotides match TRBD1. Per the germline V gene, CDR1 is LNHDA and CDR2 is SQIVND (reference sequence). Trimming removed 5 bases from V and 3 bases from J; junction bases left unmatched: 4. The length of the CDR3 is 14 residues. The CDR3 DNA reads as TGTGCCAGTAGTGCGGGACAGGGGTTCTACGAGCAGTACTTC. The encoded protein is CASSAGQGFYEQYF.